This paragraph covers one T cell receptor beta chain sequence. This sample was included in a study of immune heterogeneity within non-small cell lung tumors. V gave up 1 base and J gave up 5 bases, with 8 bases separating them. Per the germline V gene, CDR1 is MNHEY and CDR2 is SVGAGI. The CDR3 is 13 amino acids. The authors amplified TCR beta CDR3 by multiplex PCR with 32 V and 13 J primers. From the multiplex PCR reads, TCRdb called clonotypes with MiXCR, one entry per CDR3 protein. This sample has just over 4,000 distinct CDR3 sequences, with around 25% found just once. For each sample, template was around 650 ng of bulk tumor genomic DNA. From each primary tumor, several far-apart biopsies were obtained during surgery. These patients got curative surgery after being newly diagnosed with untreated non-small cell lung cancer.

Source material: lung tumor tissue. V usage is TRBV6-5 and J usage is TRBJ1-1; D is possibly TRBD1 (6 bases). This TCR was sampled from a man in his sixties with non-small cell lung cancer. The CDR3 reads CASSYLGGTEAFF. The CDR3 DNA reads TGTGCCAGCAGTTACTTAGGGGGGACTGAAGCTTTCTTT.